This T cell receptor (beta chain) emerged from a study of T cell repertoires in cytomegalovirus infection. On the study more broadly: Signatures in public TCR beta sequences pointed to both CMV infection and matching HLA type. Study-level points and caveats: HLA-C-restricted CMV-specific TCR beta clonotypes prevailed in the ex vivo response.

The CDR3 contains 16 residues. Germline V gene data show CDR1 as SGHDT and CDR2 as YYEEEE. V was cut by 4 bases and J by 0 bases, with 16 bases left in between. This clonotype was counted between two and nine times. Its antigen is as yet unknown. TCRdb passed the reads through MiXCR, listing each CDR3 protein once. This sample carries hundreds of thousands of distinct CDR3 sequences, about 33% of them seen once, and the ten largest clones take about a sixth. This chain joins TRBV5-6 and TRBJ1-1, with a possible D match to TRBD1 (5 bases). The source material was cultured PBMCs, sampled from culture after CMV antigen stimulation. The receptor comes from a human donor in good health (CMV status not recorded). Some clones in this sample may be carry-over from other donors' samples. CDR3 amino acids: CASSGPGGILNTEAFF. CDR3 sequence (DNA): TGTGCCAGCAGCGGACCTGGGGGGATTTTGAACACTGAAGCTTTCTTT. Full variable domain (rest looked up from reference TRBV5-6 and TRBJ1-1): DAGVTQSPTHLIKTRGQQVTLRCSPKSGHDTVSWYQQALGQGPQFIFQYYEEEERQRGNFPDRFSGHQFPNYSSELNVNALLLGDSALYLCASSGPGGILNTEAFFGQGTRLTVV.